Each of the 10 T cell receptor beta chains below was sequenced from the same sample in a study of shared T cell receptors in the human thymus. Method: immunoSEQ multiplex PCR; TCRdb's copy keeps in-frame clones and lacks some. The sample records almost 550,000 clones, 78% being singletons. The same sample was also studied in work on human thymus T cells.

The sequenced sample consisted of thymocytes. Every receptor here comes from a boy under two years old with a congenital heart defect.

The chain uses TRBV29-1 and TRBJ2-1; 11 positions match TRBD2. Germline V gene sequence: CDR1 SQVTM, CDR2 ANQGSEA. V dropped 1 base and J dropped 8; count of bases not matched to a gene: 10. CDR3 length: 16 residues. In nucleotides, the CDR3 is TGCAGCGTTGAAGCATCGGGACTAGCGGCGAACGATGAGCAGTTCTTC. It yields the protein CSVEASGLAANDEQFF.

The gene calls are TRBV30 and TRBJ2-1, with 7 bases matching TRBD2. Germline lookup yields CDR1 GTSNPN and CDR2 SVGIG (reference sequence). The CDR3 covers 15 residues. J was trimmed by 7 bases and V by 3 bases; bases with no gene match: 12. This CDR3 reads CAWSKPPGLVNEQFF. The CDR3 nucleotides read TGTGCCTGGAGCAAACCACCTGGACTAGTTAATGAGCAGTTCTTC.

The genes are TRBV7-9 and TRBJ2-3, with 14 bases matching TRBD2. Germline loops: CDR1 SEHNR, CDR2 FQNEAQ (reference sequence). The CDR3 contains 18 residues. V lost 1 base, J lost 1 base, and 4 bases stayed unmatched. CDR3 amino acids: CASSLGLAGGSGTDTQYF. The CDR3 DNA is TGTGCCAGCAGCTTAGGACTAGCGGGAGGGTCTGGCACAGATACGCAGTATTTT.

This chain links TRBV6-5 with TRBJ2-7, with 9 bases aligning to TRBD1. Looked up from germline, CDR1 is MNHEY and CDR2 is SVGAGI. The CDR3 consists of 15 residues. Trimming took 6 bases from V and 0 from J; bases not matched to a gene: 6. As DNA, the CDR3 is TGTGCCAGCAGATCCGGGACAGGGAGCTCCTACGAGCAGTACTTC. Translated, it gives CASRSGTGSSYEQYF.

This chain connects TRBV6-4 to TRBJ2-7; TRBD2 matches at 13 bases. This CDR3 comprises 17 residues. V dropped 3 bases and J dropped 1; count of bases not matched to a gene: 6. CDR1 MRHNA and CDR2 SNTAGT come from the germline V gene. The chain's CDR3 is CASSERGTSGTSYEQYF. DNA of the CDR3: TGTGCCAGCAGTGAGAGGGGGACTAGCGGGACTTCCTACGAGCAGTACTTC.

V is TRBV7-2 and J is TRBJ2-7, with D tentatively TRBD2 (7 bases). The V end was cut by 6 bases, the J end by 13 bases, with 25 bases between. Germline loops: CDR1 SGHTA, CDR2 FQGNSA. This CDR3 has 14 amino acids. CDR3 sequence: CASRRGLADRGLYF. The CDR3 nucleotides are TGTGCCAGCAGGCGGGGGCTAGCGGACCGGGGGTTATACTTC.

This clone was seen just once. The chain links TRBV18 to TRBJ2-7; 10 nucleotides align to TRBD1. This CDR3 spans 14 amino acids. Per germline, CDR1 KGHSH and CDR2 LQKENI. Trimming took 3 bases from V and 3 from J; bases not matched to a gene: 2. CDR3 nucleotides: TGTGCCAGCTCACCCGGGACAGGGGACTACGAGCAGTACTTC. Translation gives CASSPGTGDYEQYF.

The chain links TRBV10-3 to TRBJ2-1; 11 bases are shared with TRBD2. Germline CDR1 reads ENHRY; CDR2 reads SYGVKD. The CDR3 spans 19 residues. Trimming cost V 6 bases and J 6 bases; bases outside gene matches: 19. The chain's CDR3 is CAIRGKGLAESYRGNEQFF. The CDR3 DNA is TGTGCCATCAGAGGTAAGGGACTAGCGGAGTCATACCGGGGCAATGAGCAGTTCTTC.

This chain links TRBV13 with TRBJ1-1; 7 nucleotides line up with TRBD1. The germline gives CDR1 PRHDT, CDR2 FYEKMQ (reference sequence). V shed 6 bases and J 6 bases; nucleotides not matched to a gene: 4. CDR3 size: 12 residues. In DNA, the CDR3 is TGTGCCAGCAGGGCAGGGGGGCCTGAAGCTTTCTTT. Protein: CASRAGGPEAFF.

The chain combines TRBV7-9 with TRBJ1-2, with 10 bases lining up with TRBD1. The V and J ends lost 2 bases and 9 bases, in that order; junction bases with no gene match: 15. Germline assignment: CDR1 SEHNR and CDR2 FQNEAQ (reference sequence). The CDR3 contains 17 residues. CDR3 sequence: CASSLLHFRGQGLRYTF. The CDR3 nucleotides are TGTGCCAGCAGCTTACTTCATTTTAGGGGACAGGGGTTGCGCTACACCTTC.